This is a list of T cell receptor beta chains from one sample in a study of shared clonotypes between healthy human individuals. TCRdb's copy holds only in-frame clones and misses some; the assay was immunoSEQ multiplex PCR. The data hold some 790,000 clones, with roughly two thirds observed a single time. Sequenced sample: memory CD4+ T cells sorted from blood. These receptors all stem from a woman younger than 45 in good health. The CDR3 runs from the conserved cysteine through the conserved F or W. D genes are given only for firm matches. Where a row states a size, it is once, few, many or the class of an expanded clone; other rows omit it.

size,V,J,D,CDR3,DNA
.,TRBV12-5,TRBJ2-2,TRBD1,CASAVGTGGTGELFF,TGTGCTAGTGCTGTGGGGACAGGGGGCACAGGGGAGCTGTTTTTT
.,TRBV6-5,TRBJ2-7,TRBD1,CASRYLDRAYEQYF,TGTGCCAGCAGGTACCTTGACAGGGCCTACGAGCAGTACTTC
.,TRBV28,TRBJ1-5,.,CASRPGGRENQPQHF,TGTGCCAGCAGGCCTGGCGGCAGGGAGAATCAGCCCCAGCATTTT
.,TRBV6-1,TRBJ1-1,.,CASTRDTAEAFF,TGTGCCAGCACACGGGACACAGCTGAAGCTTTCTTT
.,TRBV29-1,TRBJ2-3,TRBD1,CSVGTGWQGDRYF,TGCAGCGTAGGGACAGGGTGGCAAGGTGATAGGTATTTT
.,TRBV6-4,TRBJ2-1,TRBD2,CASSESPGLAGNEQFF,TGTGCCAGCAGTGAATCTCCGGGACTAGCGGGGAATGAGCAGTTCTTC
.,TRBV19,TRBJ1-2,TRBD1,CASSQMDRNYGYTF,TGTGCCAGTAGCCAGATGGACAGGAACTATGGCTACACCTTC
few,TRBV5-1,TRBJ2-1,TRBD2,CASSLTSGSNEQFF,TGCGCCAGCAGCTTGACTAGCGGGAGTAATGAGCAGTTCTTC
.,TRBV5-3,TRBJ2-5,.,CASSPPGLETQYF,TGTGCCAGCAGCCCCCCCGGGCTGGAGACCCAGTACTTC
.,TRBV2,TRBJ2-2,TRBD1,CASRRDSANTGELFF,TGTGCCAGCAGACGGGACAGTGCTAACACCGGGGAGCTGTTTTTT
once,TRBV9,TRBJ2-5,TRBD1,CASSVGGTGQETQYF,TGTGCCAGCAGCGTAGGGGGGACAGGTCAAGAGACCCAGTACTTC
.,TRBV2,TRBJ2-3,.,CASSWGPTDTQYF,TGTGCCAGCAGTTGGGGACCCACAGATACGCAGTATTTT
.,TRBV30,TRBJ2-4,TRBD2,CAYSGTSGSTNIQYF,TGTGCCTACTCCGGGACTAGCGGGAGTACGAACATTCAGTACTTC
.,TRBV7-6,TRBJ1-2,.,CASSPQEDYGYTF,TGTGCCAGCAGCCCCCAGGAGGACTATGGCTACACCTTC
.,TRBV6-1,TRBJ2-7,.,CASSGGRNYEQYF,TGTGCCAGCAGTGGTGGCAGAAACTACGAGCAGTACTTC
once,TRBV7-9,TRBJ1-4,TRBD1,CASSLDRGSEKLFF,TGTGCCAGCAGCCTTGACAGGGGTAGCGAAAAACTGTTTTTT
.,TRBV10-3,TRBJ1-2,.,CAISDRGQNYGYTF,TGTGCCATCAGTGACCGCGGACAGAACTATGGCTACACCTTC
.,TRBV5-6,TRBJ1-4,.,CASSLRGAPNEKLFF,TGTGCCAGCAGCTTGCGAGGGGCGCCTAATGAAAAACTGTTTTTT
.,TRBV6-1,TRBJ1-5,.,CASFTGQSNQPQHF,TGTGCCAGCTTTACAGGACAGAGCAATCAGCCCCAGCATTTT
.,TRBV4-1,TRBJ2-3,TRBD2,CASSQDTGGGTDTQYF,TGCGCCAGCAGCCAAGATACGGGGGGAGGCACAGATACGCAGTATTTT
.,TRBV28,TRBJ2-5,TRBD1,CASSSGQGQTQYF,TGTGCCAGCAGCTCGGGACAGGGCCAGACCCAGTACTTC
.,TRBV20-1,TRBJ2-3,.,CSATPGDTQYF,TGCAGTGCTACCCCAGGGGATACGCAGTATTTT
.,TRBV9,TRBJ2-3,TRBD1,CASSPPRTGGTDTQYF,TGTGCCAGCAGCCCCCCCCGGACAGGGGGCACAGATACGCAGTATTTT
.,TRBV7-2,TRBJ2-2,TRBD2,CASRSRLAGGTGELFF,TGTGCCAGCAGGTCGCGACTAGCGGGAGGAACCGGGGAGCTGTTTTTT
.,TRBV27,TRBJ2-2,.,CASSENHRELFF,TGTGCCAGCAGTGAAAACCACCGGGAGCTGTTTTTT
.,TRBV11-2,TRBJ2-1,TRBD1,CASSLDRVNEQFF,TGTGCCAGCAGCCTAGACAGGGTGAATGAGCAGTTCTTC
.,TRBV5-4,TRBJ2-6,.,CASSLVDPGANVLTF,TGTGCCAGCAGCTTGGTAGATCCCGGGGCCAACGTCCTGACTTTC
once,TRBV6-4,TRBJ1-2,.,CARPPAKDGNFANYGYTF,TGTGCCCGGCCGCCGGCTAAGGACGGAAACTTTGCTAACTATGGCTACACCTTC
once,TRBV28,TRBJ2-6,TRBD1,CASSPRLGTGLHSGANVLTF,TGTGCCAGCAGTCCGAGGCTTGGGACAGGGCTCCACTCTGGGGCCAACGTCCTGACTTTC
.,TRBV10-2,TRBJ2-3,TRBD2,CASQGLAVSTDTQYF,TGCGCCAGCCAGGGACTAGCGGTTAGCACAGATACGCAGTATTTT
.,TRBV21-1,TRBJ2-7,.,CASSKGGRGTYEQYF,TGTGCCAGCAGCAAAGGGGGTAGGGGAACCTACGAGCAGTACTTC
.,TRBV9,TRBJ2-7,TRBD2,CASSPRAGGGDYEQYF,TGTGCCAGCAGCCCAAGGGCGGGCGGGGGAGACTACGAGCAGTACTTC
.,TRBV7-2,TRBJ2-2,TRBD1,CASTAPWTGNGELFF,TGTGCCAGCACCGCACCCTGGACAGGGAACGGGGAGCTGTTTTTT
.,TRBV6-5,TRBJ1-4,TRBD1,CASSYFGTGSKEKLFF,TGTGCCAGCAGTTACTTCGGGACAGGGAGTAAGGAAAAACTGTTTTTT
.,TRBV25-1,TRBJ1-1,.,CASSGTSGPAFF,TGTGCCAGCAGTGGTACATCAGGGCCGGCTTTCTTT
.,TRBV7-2,TRBJ2-3,.,CASSPRGASGHTQYF,TGTGCCAGCAGCCCCCGGGGGGCTAGCGGTCATACGCAGTATTTT
.,TRBV30,TRBJ1-2,TRBD1,CAWRMGQESGYTF,TGTGCCTGGAGGATGGGACAGGAGTCTGGCTACACCTTC
.,TRBV14,TRBJ2-2,.,CASSQVIQAQVTGELFF,TGTGCCAGCAGCCAAGTTATTCAGGCGCAGGTCACCGGGGAGCTGTTTTTT
.,TRBV5-1,TRBJ2-3,TRBD1,CASSVQGALRDTQYF,TGCGCCAGCAGCGTACAGGGGGCGCTTAGAGATACGCAGTATTTT
few,TRBV6-1,TRBJ2-6,.,CASSDPSQGSGANVLTF,TGTGCCAGCAGTGATCCTTCACAGGGCTCTGGGGCCAACGTCCTGACTTTC
.,TRBV6-4,TRBJ2-1,.,CASSAGWGNEQFF,TGTGCCAGCAGTGCCGGATGGGGCAATGAGCAGTTCTTC
few,TRBV6-5,TRBJ1-2,TRBD1,CASRGQIIYGYTF,TGTGCCAGCAGGGGACAGATCATCTATGGCTACACCTTC
.,TRBV10-2,TRBJ2-7,TRBD2,CASRPRASGSYEQYF,TGCGCCAGCAGGCCGCGGGCTAGCGGGAGTTACGAGCAGTACTTC
.,TRBV28,TRBJ1-5,.,CASTIGSFNQPQHF,TGTGCCAGCACCATAGGGTCGTTTAATCAGCCCCAGCATTTT
.,TRBV27,TRBJ2-7,.,CASSLGKGYEQYF,TGTGCCAGCAGTTTAGGGAAGGGCTACGAGCAGTACTTC
.,TRBV28,TRBJ2-7,.,CASSLYWGLSSYEQYF,TGTGCCAGCAGTCTCTACTGGGGGTTGAGCTCCTACGAGCAGTACTTC
.,TRBV5-4,TRBJ1-1,.,CASSPQTALNTEAFF,TGTGCCAGCAGCCCACAGACAGCCCTGAACACTGAAGCTTTCTTT
.,TRBV7-9,TRBJ2-3,TRBD2,CASSTTTSGSTDTQYF,TGTGCCAGCAGCACTACTACTAGCGGGAGCACAGATACGCAGTATTTT
.,TRBV6-1,TRBJ2-7,.,CASNLDPSSYEQYF,TGTGCCAGCAACTTGGACCCGTCATCCTACGAGCAGTACTTC
.,TRBV5-6,TRBJ2-7,.,CASRRRGEGSYEQYF,TGTGCCAGCAGAAGAAGGGGCGAAGGCTCCTACGAGCAGTACTTC
few,TRBV6-5,TRBJ2-7,TRBD1,CASSLGSTGGYEQYF,TGTGCCAGCAGTTTAGGATCGACAGGGGGCTACGAGCAGTACTTC
.,TRBV19,TRBJ2-3,TRBD2,CASKTSGADTQYF,TGTGCCAGTAAAACTAGCGGGGCAGATACGCAGTATTTT
.,TRBV11-2,TRBJ1-1,.,CASSSIWAAMAFF,TGTGCCAGCAGCTCCATATGGGCGGCTATGGCTTTCTTT
.,TRBV28,TRBJ2-7,TRBD2,CASNLGLAGLYEQYF,TGTGCCAGCAACCTTGGACTAGCGGGCCTCTACGAGCAGTACTTC
.,TRBV28,TRBJ1-4,TRBD1,CASSQTGFNEKLFF,TGTGCCAGCAGCCAGACAGGGTTTAATGAAAAACTGTTTTTT
.,TRBV11-2,TRBJ1-5,.,CASSLMGAGQPQHF,TGTGCCAGCAGCTTAATGGGAGCTGGTCAGCCCCAGCATTTT